This TCR beta chain was sequenced in a study of T-cell reconstitution after alpha-beta-depleted transplantation in children listed by TCRdb under 2016. About the full investigation: T-cell immune reconstitution after TCRalphabeta/CD19-depleted allogeneic hematopoietic cell transplantation in children was quantitatively tracked in the study by means of TCR repertoire profiling.

There are many counts of this clonotype. Its antigen remains unidentified. Per-base quality was not reported, and no clone a single base away is much larger than it. The library was built by means of PCR. The instrument given in TCRdb is Illumina HiSeq 2500. TCR library preparation used molecular barcoding, with unique molecular identifiers applied to normalize quantification of the TCRbeta repertoire. The raw public data were reprocessed by TCRdb itself: fastp quality trimming at Q25, MiXCR clonotype calling, in-frame beta chains only. Each record represents a unique CDR3 protein, reported with the most common genes and DNA among its rows. The sample data list some 640,000 distinct CDR3 sequences, and around a sixth of these were observed just once. Over 0.95% of the sample is in the top ten clones. V loses 6 bases, J loses 4 bases, and the germline ends lie 25 bases apart. The cysteine opens and the phenylalanine closes a CDR3 of 17 amino acids. Left in the record is the CDR3 DNA by itself, 51 bases read in frame from the first base. The germline V gene (reference sequence) supplies CDR1 DFQATT and CDR2 SNEGSKA.

The chain links TRBV20-1 with TRBJ1-5; the best D guess is TRBD1, with 6 bases matching. This TCR was recovered from a human donor who donated a stem cell graft to a child with acute myeloid leukemia. Source: PBMCs from the stem cell graft donor, taken from the stem cell graft. The sequence in DNA is TGCAGTGCCCGGTTAGGGGGGACGGAGGGCCGAAATCAGCCCCAGCATTTT. It translates to CSARLGGTEGRNQPQHF.